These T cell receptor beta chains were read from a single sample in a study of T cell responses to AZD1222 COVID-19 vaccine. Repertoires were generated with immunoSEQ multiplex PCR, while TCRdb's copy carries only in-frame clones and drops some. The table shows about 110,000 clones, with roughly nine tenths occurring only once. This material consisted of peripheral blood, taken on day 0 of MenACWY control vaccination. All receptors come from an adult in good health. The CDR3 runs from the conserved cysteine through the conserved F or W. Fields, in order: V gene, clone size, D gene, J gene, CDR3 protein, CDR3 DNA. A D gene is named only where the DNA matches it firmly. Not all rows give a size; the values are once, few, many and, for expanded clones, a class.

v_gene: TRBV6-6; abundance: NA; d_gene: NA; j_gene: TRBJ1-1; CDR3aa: CASISQGNTEAFF; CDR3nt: TGTGCCAGCATCTCACAGGGGAACACTGAAGCTTTCTTT
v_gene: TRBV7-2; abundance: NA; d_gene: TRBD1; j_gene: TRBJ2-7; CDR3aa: CASSLPPRDRGNEQYF; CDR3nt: TGTGCCAGCAGCTTGCCACCCCGGGACAGGGGCAACGAGCAGTACTTC
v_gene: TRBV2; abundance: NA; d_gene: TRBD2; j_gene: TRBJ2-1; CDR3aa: CASSEMGRGAGNEQFF; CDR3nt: TGTGCCAGCAGTGAAATGGGGCGGGGGGCCGGAAATGAGCAGTTCTTC
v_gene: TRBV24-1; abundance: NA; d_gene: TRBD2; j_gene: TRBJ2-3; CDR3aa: CATRKRGGPFEEDTQYF; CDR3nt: TGTGCCACCCGCAAGCGGGGGGGGCCTTTCGAGGAGGATACGCAGTATTTT
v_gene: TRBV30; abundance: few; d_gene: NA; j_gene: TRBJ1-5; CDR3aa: CAWSEVGGGNQPQHF; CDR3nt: TGTGCCTGGAGTGAGGTAGGCGGAGGCAATCAGCCCCAGCATTTT
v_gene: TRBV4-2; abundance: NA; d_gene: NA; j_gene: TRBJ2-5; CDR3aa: CASSPQGNLKETQYF; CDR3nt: TGTGCCAGCAGCCCGCAGGGTAACCTAAAAGAGACCCAGTACTTC
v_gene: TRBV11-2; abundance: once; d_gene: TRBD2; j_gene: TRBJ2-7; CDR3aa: CASSPGAGVSYEQYF; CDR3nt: TGTGCCAGCAGCCCTGGAGCGGGGGTCTCCTACGAGCAGTACTTC
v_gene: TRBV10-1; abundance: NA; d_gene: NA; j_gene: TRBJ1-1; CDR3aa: CASSAGDGTEAFF; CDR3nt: TGCGCCAGCAGTGCTGGGGATGGTACTGAAGCTTTCTTT
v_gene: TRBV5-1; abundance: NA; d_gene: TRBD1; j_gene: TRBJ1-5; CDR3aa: CASSLGTGVPSNQPQHF; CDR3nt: TGCGCCAGCAGCTTGGGGACAGGGGTCCCTAGCAATCAGCCCCAGCATTTT
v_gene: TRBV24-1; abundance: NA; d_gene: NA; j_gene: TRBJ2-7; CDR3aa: CATSAGSYEQYF; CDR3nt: TGTGCCACCAGTGCTGGGTCCTACGAGCAGTACTTC
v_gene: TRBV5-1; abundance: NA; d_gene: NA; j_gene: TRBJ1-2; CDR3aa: CASSSTGASYGYTF; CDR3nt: TGCGCCAGCAGCTCCACAGGAGCCTCCTATGGCTACACCTTC
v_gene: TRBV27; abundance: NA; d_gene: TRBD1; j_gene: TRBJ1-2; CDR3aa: CASSPGQGQDGYTF; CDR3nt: TGTGCCAGCAGTCCCGGACAGGGTCAGGATGGCTACACCTTC
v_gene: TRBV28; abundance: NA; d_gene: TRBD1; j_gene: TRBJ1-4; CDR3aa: CASSPLTGGREKLFF; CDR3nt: TGTGCCAGCAGTCCGTTGACAGGGGGGAGGGAAAAACTGTTTTTT
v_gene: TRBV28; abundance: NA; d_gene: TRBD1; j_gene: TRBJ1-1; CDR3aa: CASSPPGQGRGEAFF; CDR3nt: TGTGCCAGCAGTCCCCCGGGACAGGGGAGAGGAGAAGCTTTCTTT
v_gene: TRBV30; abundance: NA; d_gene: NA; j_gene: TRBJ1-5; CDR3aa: CAWNGGLYQPQHF; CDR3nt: TGTGCCTGGAACGGGGGGCTGTATCAGCCCCAGCATTTT
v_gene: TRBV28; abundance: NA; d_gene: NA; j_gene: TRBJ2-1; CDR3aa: CASSLVLAYNEQFF; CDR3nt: TGTGCCAGCAGTTTAGTCCTCGCTTACAATGAGCAGTTCTTC
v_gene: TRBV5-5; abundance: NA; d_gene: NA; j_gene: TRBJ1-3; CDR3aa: CASTRGPLMSGNTIYF; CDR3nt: TGTGCCAGCACCCGGGGTCCGCTAATGTCTGGAAACACCATATATTTT
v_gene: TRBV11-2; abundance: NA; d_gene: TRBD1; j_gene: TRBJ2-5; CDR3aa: CASSGTGQETQYF; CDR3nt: TGTGCCAGCAGCGGGACAGGGCAAGAGACCCAGTACTTC